The T cell receptor beta chain described here comes from a study of blood T cell repertoires in COVID-19. Study in general: The samples span acute and convalescent COVID-19 from the United States, Italy and Spain. Nucleic acid was either cDNA or gDNA, and it came from T cells, B-cell-depleted T cells, or PBMCs.

Trimming took 4 bases from V and 3 from J; bases not matched to a gene: 9. The CDR3 loop spans 15 amino acids. Germline assignment: CDR1 SGHRS and CDR2 YFSETQ. Under the authors' procedure: How many nucleated cells were present was estimated from reference gene primer amplification. Using immunoSEQ multiplex PCR, the repertoire was profiled, and TCRdb retains in-frame clones only, with some absent. D and trimming come from the DNA, and the V and J calls and clone size come from that table. Of about 120,000 clones in the sample, roughly three quarters were seen once. V and J are TRBV5-1 and TRBJ2-7; TRBD2 aligns across 8 bases. The specimen was peripheral blood. This TCR was sampled from a woman of 80 years or more with acute or convalescent COVID-19. CDR3: CASSPGGGHHYEQYF. DNA for the CDR3: TGCGCCAGCAGCCCGGGAGGGGGACACCACTACGAGCAGTACTTC.